This T cell receptor beta chain was profiled in a study of Ad26.COV2.S vaccination and SARS-CoV-2 variants. Background on the study: The study gave Ad26.COV2.S intramuscularly, once or twice 56 days apart.

Sample treatment: roughly 19 received Ad26.COV2.S at low or high dose, single or two shots; about 5 received placebo; per-sample allocation not given. Day 63 after the first vaccine or placebo injection was the time point for sampling. Donation came from an adult in Boston who was aged 18-55 years. Wuhan-strain spike was delivered by a replication-incompetent Ad26 vector. Germline CDR1 MNHEY, CDR2 SMNVEV (reference sequence). The V end was cut by 6 bases, the J end by 2 bases, with 17 bases between. The CDR3 contains 15 residues. Method: immunoSEQ multiplex PCR; TCRdb's copy keeps in-frame clones and lacks some. The table records about 440,000 clones, around 88% of them present only once.

The clonotype originates from a person aged 18-65 years who received the Ad26.COV2.S COVID-19 vaccine or a placebo. The chain combines TRBV27 with TRBJ2-7, with D possibly being TRBD1 or TRBD2 (5 bases each). Sequences were derived from peripheral blood, sampled in a trial of Ad26.COV2.S vaccine versus placebo. The CDR3 DNA sequence: TGTGCCAGCAGGAATCTACTAGGGGCCCCCTACGAGCAGTACTTC. Residues: CASRNLLGAPYEQYF.